What follows describes a single T cell receptor beta chain. Its specificity is not known. Naive CD8 cells lacked CD45RO, underwent positive selection for CCR7 and left out terminally differentiated effector memory CD45RA+ cells. V lost 2 bases to trimming and J lost 3 bases, with 8 bases between them. CDR3 length: 14 residues. CDR1 is PRHDT, CDR2 FYEKMQ, per germline (reference sequence). This specimen belongs to a study of shared clonotypes between healthy human individuals. The table came from immunoSEQ multiplex PCR; TCRdb's copy has only in-frame clones and leaves some out. The data show 2 million to 2.5 million clones, approximately 94% seen once. Study findings and constraints: A limitation of the genetic and exposure-history diversity represented arose from few donors.

The TCR sequence derives from a young man in good health. Some clones in this sample may be carry-over from other donors' samples. The chain recombines TRBV13 with TRBJ1-5, with D hard to call. Material: naive CD8+ T cells from PBMCs. CDR3 amino acids: CASSLHGLNQPQHF. DNA of the CDR3: TGTGCCAGCAGCTTACACGGTCTCAATCAGCCCCAGCATTTT.